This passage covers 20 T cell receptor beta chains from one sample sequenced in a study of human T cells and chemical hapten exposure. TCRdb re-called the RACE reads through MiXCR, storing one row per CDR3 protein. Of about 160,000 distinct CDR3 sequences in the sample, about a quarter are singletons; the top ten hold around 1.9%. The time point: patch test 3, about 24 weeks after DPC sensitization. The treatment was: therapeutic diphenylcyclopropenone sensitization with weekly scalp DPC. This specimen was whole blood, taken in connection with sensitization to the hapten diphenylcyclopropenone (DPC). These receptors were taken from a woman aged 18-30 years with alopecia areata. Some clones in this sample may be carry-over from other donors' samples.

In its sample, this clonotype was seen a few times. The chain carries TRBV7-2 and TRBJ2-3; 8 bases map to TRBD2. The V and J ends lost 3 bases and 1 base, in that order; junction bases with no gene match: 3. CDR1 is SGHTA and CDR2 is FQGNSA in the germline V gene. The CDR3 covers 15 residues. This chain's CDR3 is CASSFELAGTDTQYF. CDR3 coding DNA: TGTGCCAGCAGCTTCGAACTAGCGGGCACAGATACGCAGTATTTT. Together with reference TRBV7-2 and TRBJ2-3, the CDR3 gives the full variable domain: GAGVSQSPSNKVTEKGKDVELRCDPISGHTALYWYRQSLGQGLEFLIYFQGNSAPDKSGLPSDRFSAERTGGSVSTLTIQRTQQEDSAVYLCASSFELAGTDTQYFGPGTRLTVL.

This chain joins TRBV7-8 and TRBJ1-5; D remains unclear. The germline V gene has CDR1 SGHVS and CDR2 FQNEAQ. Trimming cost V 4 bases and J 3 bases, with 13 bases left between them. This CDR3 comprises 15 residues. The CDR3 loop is CASSSSGGVNQPQHF. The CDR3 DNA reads TGTGCCAGCAGCTCTAGTGGAGGTGTCAATCAGCCCCAGCATTTT.

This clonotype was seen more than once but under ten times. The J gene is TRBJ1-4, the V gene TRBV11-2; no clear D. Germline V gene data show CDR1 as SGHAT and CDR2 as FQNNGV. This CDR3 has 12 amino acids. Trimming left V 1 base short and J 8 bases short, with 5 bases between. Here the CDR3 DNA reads TGTGCCAGCAGCTTAGTTGAGGAAAAACTGTTTTTT. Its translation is CASSLVEEKLFF.

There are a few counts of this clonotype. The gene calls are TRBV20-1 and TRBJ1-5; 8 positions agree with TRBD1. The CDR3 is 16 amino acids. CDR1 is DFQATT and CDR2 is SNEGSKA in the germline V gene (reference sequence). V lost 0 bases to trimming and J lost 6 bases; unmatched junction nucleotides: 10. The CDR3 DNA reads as TGCAGTGCTAGAGACCCAAACCGACAGGGGATTCAGCCCCAGCATTTT. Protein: CSARDPNRQGIQPQHF.

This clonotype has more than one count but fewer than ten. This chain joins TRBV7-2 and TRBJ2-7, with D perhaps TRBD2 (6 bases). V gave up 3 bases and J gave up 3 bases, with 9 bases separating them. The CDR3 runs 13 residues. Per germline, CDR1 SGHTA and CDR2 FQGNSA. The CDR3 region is CASSFRGIYEQYF. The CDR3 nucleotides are TGTGCCAGCAGCTTCCGGGGGATCTACGAGCAGTACTTC.

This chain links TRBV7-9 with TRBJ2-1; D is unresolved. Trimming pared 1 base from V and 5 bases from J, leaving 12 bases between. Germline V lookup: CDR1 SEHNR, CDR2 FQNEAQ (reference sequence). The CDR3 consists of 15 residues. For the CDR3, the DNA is TGTGCCAGCAGCTTAGGACTCCTCCCGCACAATGAGCAGTTCTTC. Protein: CASSLGLLPHNEQFF.

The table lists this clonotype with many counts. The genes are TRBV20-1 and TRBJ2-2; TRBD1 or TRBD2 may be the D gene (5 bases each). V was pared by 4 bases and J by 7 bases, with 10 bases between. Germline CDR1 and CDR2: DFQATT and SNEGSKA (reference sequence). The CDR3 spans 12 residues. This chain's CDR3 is CSANSGRGELFF. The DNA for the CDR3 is TGCAGTGCTAACTCGGGGCGCGGGGAGCTGTTTTTT.

CDR3: CSVVGGSGYTF. As DNA, the CDR3 is TGCAGCGTAGTTGGGGGGAGCGGCTACACCTTC. The rearrangement uses TRBV29-1 and TRBJ1-2; perhaps TRBD1 as D (5 bases). Trimming cost V 6 bases and J 8 bases, with 13 bases left between them. Per the germline V gene, CDR1 is SQVTM and CDR2 is ANQGSEA. The CDR3 is 11 amino acids.

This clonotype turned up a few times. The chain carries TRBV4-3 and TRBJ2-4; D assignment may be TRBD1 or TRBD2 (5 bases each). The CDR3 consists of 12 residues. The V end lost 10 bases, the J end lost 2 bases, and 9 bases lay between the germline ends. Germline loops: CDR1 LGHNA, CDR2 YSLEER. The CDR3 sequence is CAIEGSKNIQYF. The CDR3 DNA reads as TGCGCCATCGAGGGGTCCAAAAACATTCAGTACTTC.

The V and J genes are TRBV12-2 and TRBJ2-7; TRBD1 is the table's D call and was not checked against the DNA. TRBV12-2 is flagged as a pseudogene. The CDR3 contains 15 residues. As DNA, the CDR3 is TGTGCAAGTCGCTTAGCACCGGGGGGCATCTACGAGCAGTACTTC. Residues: CASRLAPGGIYEQYF.

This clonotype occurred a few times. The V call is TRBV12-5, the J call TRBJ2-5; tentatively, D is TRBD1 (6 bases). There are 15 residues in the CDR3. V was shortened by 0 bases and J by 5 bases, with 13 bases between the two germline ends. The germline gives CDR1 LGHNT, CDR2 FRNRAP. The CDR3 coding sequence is TGTGCTAGTGGTTTGGTACAGGGAGTTTTGGAGACCCAGTACTTC. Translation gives CASGLVQGVLETQYF.

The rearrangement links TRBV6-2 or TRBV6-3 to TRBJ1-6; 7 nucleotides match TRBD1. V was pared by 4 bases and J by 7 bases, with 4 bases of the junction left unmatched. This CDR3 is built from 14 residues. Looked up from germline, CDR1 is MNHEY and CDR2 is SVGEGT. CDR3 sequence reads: CASSSRDRNSPLHF. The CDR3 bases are TGTGCCAGCAGTTCTCGGGACAGAAATTCACCCCTCCACTTT.

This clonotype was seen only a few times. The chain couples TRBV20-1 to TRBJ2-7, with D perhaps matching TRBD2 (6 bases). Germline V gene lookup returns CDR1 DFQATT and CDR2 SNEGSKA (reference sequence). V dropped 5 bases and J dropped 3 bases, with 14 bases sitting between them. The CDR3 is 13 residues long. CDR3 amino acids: CSAFRDSNYEQYF. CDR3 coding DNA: TGCAGTGCTTTCCGGGACTCTAACTACGAGCAGTACTTC.

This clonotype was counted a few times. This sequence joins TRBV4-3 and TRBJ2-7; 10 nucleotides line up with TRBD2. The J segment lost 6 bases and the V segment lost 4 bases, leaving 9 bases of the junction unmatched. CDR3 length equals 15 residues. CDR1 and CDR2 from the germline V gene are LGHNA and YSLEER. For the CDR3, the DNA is TGCGCCAGCAGCCCCCTAGCGGGAGATGGGTCCGAGCAGTACTTC. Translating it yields CASSPLAGDGSEQYF.

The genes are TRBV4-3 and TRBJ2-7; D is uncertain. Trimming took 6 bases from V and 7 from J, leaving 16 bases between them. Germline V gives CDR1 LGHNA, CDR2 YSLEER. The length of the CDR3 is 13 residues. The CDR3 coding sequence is TGCGCCAGCAGTCATACCCCCTCTAGGGAGCAGTACTTC. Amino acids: CASSHTPSREQYF.

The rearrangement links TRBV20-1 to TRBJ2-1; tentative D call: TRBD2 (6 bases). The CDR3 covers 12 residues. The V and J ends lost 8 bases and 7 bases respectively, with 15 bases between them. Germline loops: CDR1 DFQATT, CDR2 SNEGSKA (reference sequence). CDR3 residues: CSPRAGRNEQFF. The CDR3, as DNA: TGCAGTCCCCGGGCGGGGCGGAATGAGCAGTTCTTC.

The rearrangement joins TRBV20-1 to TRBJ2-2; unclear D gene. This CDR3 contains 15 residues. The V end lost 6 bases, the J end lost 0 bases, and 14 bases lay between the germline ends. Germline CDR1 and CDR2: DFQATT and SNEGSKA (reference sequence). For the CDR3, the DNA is TGCAGTGCCTTAGGGTCCTTCGCGAACACCGGGGAGCTGTTTTTT. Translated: CSALGSFANTGELFF.

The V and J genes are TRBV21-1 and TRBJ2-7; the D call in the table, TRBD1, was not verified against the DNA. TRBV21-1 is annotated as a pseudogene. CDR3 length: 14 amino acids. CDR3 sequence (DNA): TGTGCCGGACCCTACCAACAGGACAACTACGAGCAGTACTTC. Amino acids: CAGPYQQDNYEQYF.

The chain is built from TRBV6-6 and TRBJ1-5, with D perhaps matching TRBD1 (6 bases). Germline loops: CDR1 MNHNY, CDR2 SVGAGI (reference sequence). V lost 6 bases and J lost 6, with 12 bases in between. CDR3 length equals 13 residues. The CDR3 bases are TGTGCCAGCAGCACAGGGTTGGTTCAGCCCCAGCATTTT. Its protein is CASSTGLVQPQHF.

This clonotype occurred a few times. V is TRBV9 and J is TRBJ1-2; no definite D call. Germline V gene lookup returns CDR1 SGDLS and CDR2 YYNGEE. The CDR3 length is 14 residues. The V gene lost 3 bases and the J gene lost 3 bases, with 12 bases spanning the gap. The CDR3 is CASSAGGSYYGYTF. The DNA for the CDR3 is TGTGCCAGCAGCGCGGGAGGGTCGTACTATGGCTACACCTTC.